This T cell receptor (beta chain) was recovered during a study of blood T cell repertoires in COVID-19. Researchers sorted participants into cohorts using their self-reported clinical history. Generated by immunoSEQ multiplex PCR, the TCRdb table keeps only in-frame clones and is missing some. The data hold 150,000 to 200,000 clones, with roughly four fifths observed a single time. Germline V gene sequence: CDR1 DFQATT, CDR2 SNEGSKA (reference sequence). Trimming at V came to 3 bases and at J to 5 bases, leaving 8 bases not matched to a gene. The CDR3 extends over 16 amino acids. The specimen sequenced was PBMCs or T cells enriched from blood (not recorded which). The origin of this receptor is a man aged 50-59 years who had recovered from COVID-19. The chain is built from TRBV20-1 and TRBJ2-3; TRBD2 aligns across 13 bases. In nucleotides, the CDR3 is TGCAGTGCTAGTGGACTAGCGGGGGACCTACGAGATACGCAGTATTTT. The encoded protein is CSASGLAGDLRDTQYF.